The sequence of this T cell receptor beta chain was determined in a study of Graves' ophthalmopathy and Graves' hyperthyroidism. Study-wide findings and caveats: The model reached 70.59% sensitivity and approximately 72% specificity for predicting ophthalmopathy progression. Blood also held most thyroid clonotypes expanded above 0.001 frequency.

As to this clonotype: Its antigen is unidentified.

From RNA, the CDR3 regions of TCR beta chains were amplified and sequenced. The first round was an RT-PCR with HTBI primers, and the second round was a multiplex PCR. In TCRdb, the multiplex PCR reads were re-called with MiXCR into one record per CDR3 protein. This table has 580,000 or so distinct CDR3 sequences, 35% to 40% appearing once. The V gene's germline CDR1 is SGDLS and CDR2 YYNGEE. CDR3 length: 19 amino acids. Losses at the gene ends were 5 bases for V and 1 base for J; bases not matched to a gene: 15. The gene calls are TRBV9 and TRBJ2-5; 12 bases are a match to TRBD2. Sequencing was carried out using peripheral blood or thyroid tissue (not recorded which). The TCR originated in an adult man with Graves' hyperthyroidism. DNA for the CDR3: TGTGCCAGCAGTCCCCCCTCGGGACTAGCGGGTTCGGTCCAAGAGACCCAGTACTTC. Translating gives CASSPPSGLAGSVQETQYF.